This T cell receptor beta chain came from a study of long-term antiretroviral therapy in people with HIV. Run at survey level, the immunoSEQ assay was version v3.0. TCRdb keeps only in-frame clones here, not all; method: immunoSEQ multiplex PCR. This sample has more than 35,000 clones, with 75% to 90% found just once. This clone was seen a single time. Its antigen is unidentified. Per germline, CDR1 SGHKS and CDR2 YYEKEE (reference sequence). This CDR3 region has 17 residues. Deletions cut 3 bases from V and 0 bases from J, with 17 bases between. Study observations and caveats: The clones with expansion before ART were dominant in the repertoire at all time points. Samples were collected from the mid-2000s to the late 2010s under possibly less effective ART regimens.

The TCR sequence derives from a woman under 30 with HIV. V is TRBV5-5 and J is TRBJ2-3; either TRBD1 or TRBD2 may fit D (6 bases each). The sample in question was unsorted PBMCs, obtained just before starting antiretroviral therapy. CDR3 nucleotides: TGTGCCAGCAGCTGGAGTAGGGGGGCTGCTAGCACAGATACGCAGTATTTT. Its translation is CASSWSRGAASTDTQYF.